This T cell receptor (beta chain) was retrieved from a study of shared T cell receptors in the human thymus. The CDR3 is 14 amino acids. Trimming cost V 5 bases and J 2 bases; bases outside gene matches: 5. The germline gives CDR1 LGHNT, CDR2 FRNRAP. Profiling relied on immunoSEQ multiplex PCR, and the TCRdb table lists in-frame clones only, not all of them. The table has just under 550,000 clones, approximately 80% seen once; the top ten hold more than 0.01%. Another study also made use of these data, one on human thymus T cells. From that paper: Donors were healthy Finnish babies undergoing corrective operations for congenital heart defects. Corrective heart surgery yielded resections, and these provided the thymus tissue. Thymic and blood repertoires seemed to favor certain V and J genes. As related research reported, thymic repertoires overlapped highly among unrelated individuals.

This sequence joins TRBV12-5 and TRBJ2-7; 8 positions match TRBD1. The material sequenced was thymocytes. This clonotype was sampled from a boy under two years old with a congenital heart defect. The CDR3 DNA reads TGTGCTAGTGGTGAGGACAGGGATCCCTACGAGCAGTACTTC. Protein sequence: CASGEDRDPYEQYF. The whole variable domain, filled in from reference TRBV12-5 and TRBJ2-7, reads DARVTQTPRHKVTEMGQEVTMRCQPILGHNTVFWYRQTMMQGLELLAYFRNRAPLDDSGMPKDRFSAEMPDATLATLKIQPSEPRDSAVYFCASGEDRDPYEQYFGPGTRLTVT.